This T cell receptor beta chain was documented in a study of read filtering for tumor transcriptome and immune sequencing. The wider study: R-ISS stage counts were eight or nine for I, 15 to 20 for II, more than 5 for III. IR-seq gave about 3.5 to 11 million TCR reads per sample; RNA-seq gave about 80 to 1273.

From around 0.4 ug of RNA, a library with molecular barcoded alpha/delta and beta/gamma adaptors was made. MiXCR was run by TCRdb on the reads, yielding one entry per CDR3 protein. Counted here are roughly 90,000 distinct CDR3 sequences, about 12% occurring once; the ten biggest clones make up just under 15%. This clonotype appeared many times. CDR3 length equals 13 residues. V gave up 9 bases and J gave up 5 bases; unmatched junction bases: 6. CDR1 and CDR2 (germline): KGHDR, SFDVKD. Sequencing was performed on a population of CD138-negative cells sorted from bone marrow. This sequence joins TRBV24-1 and TRBJ2-1; 7 bases fit TRBD2. The clonotype originates from a donor at least 40 years old with multiple myeloma. CDR3 bases: TGTGCCACCCAACGGGACTACAACAATGAGCAGTTCTTC. It codes for CATQRDYNNEQFF.